A single T cell receptor beta chain is shown here with its context. Its antigen is not identified. Researchers ran the assay at a deep level. The method was immunoSEQ multiplex PCR; TCRdb's version includes in-frame clones alone and lacks a portion of them. The data hold around 88,000 clones, with under 70% observed a single time. Germline assignment: CDR1 SGHVS and CDR2 FNYEAQ. CDR3 length: 13 amino acids. V was shortened by 7 bases and J by 6 bases, with 12 bases between the two germline ends. The sample belongs to a study of shared clonotypes between healthy human individuals. Study-level findings and limits: Naive CD4 clonotypes overlapped across a handful of donors at approximately 5.5%. Represented diversity (both genetic and exposure-history) was limited by the small number of donors.

The origin of this receptor is a man aged 30 to 45 in good health. The sequenced sample was memory CD8+ T cells sorted from blood. Subset of the sample: CD45RO+ cells pooled with CCR7-negative TemRA cells. The chain employs TRBV7-6 and TRBJ2-2; D ambiguous. CDR3 DNA: TGTGCCAGCACCCAGGAAGGCGCCGGGGAGCTGTTTTTT. Translated: CASTQEGAGELFF.